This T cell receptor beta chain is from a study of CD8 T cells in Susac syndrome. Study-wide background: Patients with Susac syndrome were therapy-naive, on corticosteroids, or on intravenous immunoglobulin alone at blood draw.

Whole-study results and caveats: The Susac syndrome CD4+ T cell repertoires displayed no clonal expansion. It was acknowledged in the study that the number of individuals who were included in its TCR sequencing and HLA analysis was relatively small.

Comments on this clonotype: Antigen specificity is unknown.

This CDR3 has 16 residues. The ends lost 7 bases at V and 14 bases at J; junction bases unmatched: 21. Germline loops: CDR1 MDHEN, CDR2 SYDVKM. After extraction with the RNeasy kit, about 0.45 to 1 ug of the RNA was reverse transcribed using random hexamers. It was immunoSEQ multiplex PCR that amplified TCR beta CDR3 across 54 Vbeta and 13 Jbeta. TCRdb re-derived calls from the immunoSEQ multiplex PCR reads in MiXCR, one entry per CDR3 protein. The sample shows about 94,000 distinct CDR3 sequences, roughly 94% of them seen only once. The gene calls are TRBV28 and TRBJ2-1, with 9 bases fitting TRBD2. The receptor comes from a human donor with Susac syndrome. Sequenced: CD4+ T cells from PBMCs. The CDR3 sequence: CASTQPGSGTSSSKFF. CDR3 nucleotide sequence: TGTGCCAGCACCCAACCCGGCTCCGGGACTAGCTCTAGTAAGTTCTTC.